This entry lists 30 T cell receptor beta chains sequenced from one sample in a study of cytomegalovirus exposure and HLA in healthy donors. Vbeta (60) and Jbeta (13) primers were used in the PCR. Sequencing was performed with immunoSEQ multiplex PCR; in TCRdb, only in-frame clones are kept and a portion is missing. The sample lists approximately 140,000 clones; roughly four fifths were seen once. Sequenced material: PBMCs. The receptors originated from a man aged 40-49 years in good health and CMV-seropositive.

The gene calls are TRBV2 and TRBJ2-1; 10 bases are a match to TRBD2. The CDR3 spans 16 residues. V was pared by 4 bases and J by 8 bases, with 11 bases of the junction left unmatched. CDR1 SNHLY and CDR2 FYNNEI come from the germline V gene. CDR3: CASSGLRLAGRDEQFF. In DNA, the CDR3 is TGTGCCAGCAGTGGCCTTAGACTAGCGGGTCGGGATGAGCAGTTCTTC.

The rearrangement links TRBV6-4 to TRBJ2-3; the match to TRBD1 covers 9 bases. Per germline, CDR1 MRHNA and CDR2 SNTAGT. CDR3 length: 13 amino acids. J was trimmed by 9 bases and V by 6 bases; bases with no gene match: 7. CDR3 nucleotide sequence: TGTGCCAGCAGCCCGGGGACAGGGTTGACGCAGTATTTT. Translating it yields CASSPGTGLTQYF.

J is TRBJ1-6 and V is TRBV18; 7 bases map to TRBD1. Trimming took 2 bases from V and 9 from J; bases not matched to a gene: 4. From germline, CDR1 is KGHSH and CDR2 LQKENI. The CDR3 length is 14 residues. The chain's CDR3 is CASSPTGERSPLHF. In DNA, the CDR3 is TGTGCCAGCTCACCAACAGGGGAGCGTTCACCCCTCCACTTT.

The chain has TRBV6-5 and TRBJ2-7, with 7 bases matching TRBD1. Germline V gives CDR1 MNHEY, CDR2 SVGAGI. Trimming cost V 4 bases and J 6 bases; bases outside gene matches: 6. This CDR3 has 13 amino acids. The CDR3 loop is CASSSGQASEQYF. The CDR3 DNA reads as TGTGCCAGCAGTTCCGGACAGGCCAGCGAGCAGTACTTC.

This clone turned up a few times. J is TRBJ1-1 and V is TRBV2, with 12 bases identical to TRBD1. The length of the CDR3 is 17 residues. Looked up from germline, CDR1 is SNHLY and CDR2 is FYNNEI. V was clipped by 6 bases and J by 0 bases; unmatched bases: 8. This chain's CDR3 is CASSPGQGAILNTEAFF. The DNA for the CDR3 is TGTGCCAGCAGCCCGGGACAGGGGGCGATACTGAACACTGAAGCTTTCTTT.

V is TRBV11-3 and J is TRBJ1-4, with a weak D call TRBD1 (5 bases). Between the trimmed V and J ends, which lost 1 base and 11 bases, there was a span of 11 bases. The germline gives CDR1 SGHNT, CDR2 YENEEA. The CDR3 runs to 13 residues. CDR3 coding DNA: TGTGCCAGCAGCTTAGTATCCAGGGCGAAACTGTTTTTT. Its translation is CASSLVSRAKLFF.

The rearrangement joins TRBV7-2 to TRBJ2-1, with 10 positions matching TRBD2. CDR1 is SGHTA, CDR2 FQGNSA, per germline. Trimming took 2 bases from V and 10 from J; bases not matched to a gene: 14. The CDR3 runs 17 residues. The CDR3 loop is CASSLKSGRVTGNEQFF. The DNA of the CDR3 is TGTGCCAGCAGCTTAAAGAGCGGGAGGGTGACGGGGAACGAGCAGTTCTTC.

V is TRBV27 and J is TRBJ2-5; 9 nucleotides align to TRBD1. The CDR3 loop spans 15 amino acids. Germline loops: CDR1 MNHEY, CDR2 SMNVEV (reference sequence). The V gene end was trimmed by 5 bases and the J gene end by 7 bases; junction bases not matched to a gene: 11. The DNA of the CDR3 is TGTGCCAGCAGTAGTCTGAAGATGGGACAGGGGACCCAGTACTTC. This encodes CASSSLKMGQGTQYF.

The CDR3: CASSLGRASETQYF. In nucleotides, the CDR3 is TGTGCCAGCAGCCTTGGGAGGGCCTCGGAGACCCAGTACTTC. The chain recombines TRBV7-8 with TRBJ2-5, with TRBD2 identical over 7 bases. Germline CDR1 is SGHVS and CDR2 is FQNEAQ. The CDR3 loop spans 14 amino acids. The V segment lost 5 bases and the J segment 5 bases; nucleotides outside the gene matches: 8.

This clone showed up just a few times. The same CDR3 also results from other DNA sequences found in this sample. The chain recombines TRBV5-1 with TRBJ2-5; D not certain. This CDR3 is built from 11 residues. The V and J ends lost 4 bases and 2 bases respectively, with 3 bases between them. Germline CDR1 and CDR2: SGHRS and YFSETQ. DNA for the CDR3: TGCGCCAGCAGCCAGCAAGAGACCCAGTACTTC. Translation gives CASSQQETQYF.

V and J are TRBV7-8 and TRBJ1-1, with TRBD1 as a possible D gene (5 bases). The CDR3 runs to 15 residues. Germline-derived CDR1 and CDR2 are SGHVS and FQNEAQ. V was trimmed by 6 bases and J by 1 base, leaving 15 bases between them. CDR3 DNA sequence: TGTGCCAGCAGACCCTCGGTCAGGGCGAACACTGAAGCTTTCTTT. This translates into CASRPSVRANTEAFF.

The V and J genes are TRBV11-1 and TRBJ1-2; TRBD1 is a possible D gene (5 bases). V lost 4 bases and J 4 bases, leaving 16 bases between the germline ends. The CDR3 is 15 residues long. Germline lookup yields CDR1 SGHAT and CDR2 FQDESV (reference sequence). In nucleotides, the CDR3 is TGTGCCAGCAGCTCTACTATGACGGGGGGCTATGGCTACACCTTC. Protein sequence: CASSSTMTGGYGYTF.

The chain employs TRBV5-1 and TRBJ1-6; 10 nucleotides line up with TRBD1. CDR1 SGHRS and CDR2 YFSETQ come from the germline V gene. The CDR3 totals 15 residues. J was trimmed by 8 bases and V by 0 bases; bases with no gene match: 2. CDR3 residues: CASSLGGTGDSPLHF. The CDR3 DNA reads TGCGCCAGCAGCTTGGGGGGGACAGGGGATTCACCCCTCCACTTT.

The rearrangement links TRBV10-3 to TRBJ1-5; D call uncertain. The V gene's germline CDR1 is ENHRY and CDR2 SYGVKD. This CDR3 has 16 residues. The V gene lost 3 bases and the J gene lost 6 bases, with 18 bases spanning the gap. CDR3 DNA sequence: TGTGCCATCAGTGACCCCGGGAGCCCGAGGCCTCAGCCCCAGCATTTT. Its translation: CAISDPGSPRPQPQHF.

This rearrangement joins TRBV5-4 to TRBJ2-2; 8 positions match TRBD1. V shed 1 base and J 5 bases; nucleotides not matched to a gene: 7. Germline-derived CDR1 and CDR2 are SGHNT and YYREEE (reference sequence). The CDR3 is 16 residues long. The CDR3 DNA reads TGTGCCAGCAGCTTGATCAGGGGGCAGAGGACCGGGGAGCTGTTTTTT. Protein sequence: CASSLIRGQRTGELFF.

The chain couples TRBV5-1 to TRBJ2-2; 9 nucleotides line up with TRBD2. J was trimmed by 0 bases and V by 1 base; bases with no gene match: 1. Germline CDR1 is SGHRS and CDR2 is YFSETQ. The CDR3 is 16 residues long. The CDR3 DNA is TGCGCCAGCAGCTTGAGCGGGAGGCCGAACACCGGGGAGCTGTTTTTT. Amino acids: CASSLSGRPNTGELFF.

This clone was counted between two and nine times. In the same sample, other DNA sequences code for this CDR3. This chain uses TRBV18 with TRBJ2-5, with 9 bases fitting TRBD2. The ends lost 3 bases at V and 5 bases at J; junction bases unmatched: 7. The CDR3 spans 15 residues. Germline V gene lookup returns CDR1 KGHSH and CDR2 LQKENI. The CDR3, as DNA: TGTGCCAGCTCACCGCCGGGACTAGCTAAGGAGACCCAGTACTTC. Translated, it gives CASSPPGLAKETQYF.

V and J are TRBV4-3 and TRBJ1-2, with D perhaps TRBD1 (6 bases). Per germline, CDR1 LGHNA and CDR2 YSLEER. V was cut by 0 bases and J by 1 base, with 12 bases left in between. CDR3 length equals 16 residues. The CDR3 sequence is CASSQEGTLSNYGYTF. DNA of the CDR3: TGCGCCAGCAGCCAAGAAGGGACACTAAGTAACTATGGCTACACCTTC.

This clone was found once. The sample carries other DNA sequences with the same CDR3. V usage is TRBV9 and J usage is TRBJ2-1; D call uncertain. The CDR3 is 11 residues long. The germline V gene has CDR1 SGDLS and CDR2 YYNGEE. V was shortened by 2 bases and J by 10 bases, with 7 bases between the two germline ends. The CDR3 nucleotides are TGTGCCAGCAGCGTCCTCGAGGAGCAGTTCTTC. Protein: CASSVLEEQFF.

The CDR3 reads CASRTTDRLNYEQYF. The CDR3 nucleotides are TGTGCCAGCAGGACCACTGACAGGTTAAACTACGAGCAGTACTTC. The chain uses TRBV28 and TRBJ2-7; TRBD1 is a possible D gene (6 bases). V was clipped by 6 bases and J by 3 bases, with 18 bases between them. Germline CDR1 and CDR2: MDHEN and SYDVKM. This CDR3 contains 15 residues.

In regard to this clone: Germline and junction disagree at one end, which may indicate a read error. Other nucleotide sequences in the sample specify the same CDR3. CDR3 region: CSSSLEQGTEAFF. CDR3 bases: TGTTCCAGCAGTCTTGAGCAGGGCACTGAAGCTTTCTTT. The chain couples TRBV7-9 to TRBJ1-1, with D possibly matching TRBD1 (5 bases). Germline lookup yields CDR1 SEHNR and CDR2 FQNEAQ (reference sequence). The CDR3 is made up of 13 amino acids.

This clone was observed a single time. The chain combines TRBV5-1 with TRBJ2-7; a weak D match, TRBD1 (5 bases). This CDR3 region has 15 residues. CDR1 is SGHRS, CDR2 YFSETQ, per germline. V was clipped by 0 bases and J by 1 base, with 11 bases between them. The CDR3 is CASSLEGDGSYEQYF. CDR3 coding DNA: TGCGCCAGCAGCTTGGAAGGGGATGGATCCTACGAGCAGTACTTC.

The CDR3 DNA follows: TGTGCCAGCTCACCCCAGAGGGAGACCCAGTACTTC. Its protein is CASSPQRETQYF. V is TRBV18 and J is TRBJ2-5, with D unresolved. The germline CDR1 and CDR2 sequences are KGHSH and LQKENI. V was trimmed by 3 bases and J by 5 bases, leaving 7 bases between them. The CDR3 runs to 12 residues.

V gene TRBV30 combines with J gene TRBJ1-4; 9 bases align to TRBD1. CDR3 length: 15 residues. The V gene end was trimmed by 2 bases and the J gene end by 4 bases; junction bases not matched to a gene: 5. Germline V lookup: CDR1 GTSNPN, CDR2 SVGIG (reference sequence). The CDR3 DNA reads as TGTGCCTGGAGTTTAAGGGACAGGGTTAATGAAAAACTGTTTTTT. Translating it yields CAWSLRDRVNEKLFF.

The chain couples TRBV15 to TRBJ1-1; TRBD1 matches at 8 bases. The germline gives CDR1 LNHNV, CDR2 YYDKDF (reference sequence). Losses at the gene ends were 0 bases for V and 5 bases for J; bases not matched to a gene: 5. The CDR3 covers 15 residues. The CDR3 protein is CATSRDPDRATEAFF. The CDR3 nucleotides read TGTGCCACCAGCAGAGATCCGGACAGGGCTACTGAAGCTTTCTTT.

V usage is TRBV11-2 and J usage is TRBJ1-1; D not resolved. V lost 5 bases, J lost 0 bases, and 4 bases lay in between. This CDR3 contains 12 residues. Germline loops: CDR1 SGHAT, CDR2 FQNNGV. CDR3 in DNA: TGTGCCAGCAGCATAATGAACACTGAAGCTTTCTTT. Protein: CASSIMNTEAFF.

This clone has only one observation. V is TRBV29-1 and J is TRBJ1-1; no clear D. The CDR3 sequence is 13 residues long. V was cut by 4 bases and J by 0 bases, with 9 bases left in between. Germline CDR1 is SQVTM and CDR2 is ANQGSEA. The CDR3 here is CSVGSQVNTEAFF. CDR3 nucleotides: TGCAGCGTTGGTAGTCAGGTGAACACTGAAGCTTTCTTT.

This sequence joins TRBV6-6 and TRBJ1-5; TRBD1 matches at 9 bases. The CDR3 contains 15 residues. V lost 3 bases to trimming and J lost 5 bases; unmatched junction nucleotides: 5. Germline CDR1 is MNHNY and CDR2 is SVGAGI (reference sequence). CDR3 DNA: TGTGCCAGCAGTTATAACGACAGGGGGGATCAGCCCCAGCATTTT. It is translated as CASSYNDRGDQPQHF.

This chain uses TRBV28 with TRBJ2-3; perhaps TRBD2 as D (6 bases). This CDR3 region has 13 residues. V gave up 3 bases and J gave up 4 bases, with 8 bases separating them. Germline assignment: CDR1 MDHEN and CDR2 SYDVKM. CDR3 DNA sequence: TGTGCCAGCAGTTTCGGGGGAGCAGATACGCAGTATTTT. Translating it yields CASSFGGADTQYF.

This clone came up a few times. The chain uses TRBV4-1 and TRBJ2-1, with a possible D match to TRBD1 (5 bases). CDR1 is MGHRA and CDR2 is YSYEKL in the germline V gene. This CDR3 spans 17 amino acids. Trimming took 0 bases from V and 0 from J, leaving 12 bases between them. In DNA, the CDR3 is TGCGCCAGCAGCCAAGAGAAGGGGTCGAGCTCCTACAATGAGCAGTTCTTC. Protein sequence: CASSQEKGSSSYNEQFF.